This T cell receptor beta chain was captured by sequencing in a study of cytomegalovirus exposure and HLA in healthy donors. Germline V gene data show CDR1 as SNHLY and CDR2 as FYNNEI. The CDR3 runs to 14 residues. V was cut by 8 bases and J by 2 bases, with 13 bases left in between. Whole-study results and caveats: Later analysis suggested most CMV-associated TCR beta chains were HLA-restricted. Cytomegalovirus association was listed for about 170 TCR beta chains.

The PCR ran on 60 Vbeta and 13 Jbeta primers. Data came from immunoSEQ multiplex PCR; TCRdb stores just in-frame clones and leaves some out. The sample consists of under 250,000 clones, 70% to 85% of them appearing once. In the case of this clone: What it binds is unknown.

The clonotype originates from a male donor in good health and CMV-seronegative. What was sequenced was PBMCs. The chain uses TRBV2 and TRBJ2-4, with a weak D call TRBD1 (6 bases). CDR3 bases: TGTGCCAGCTCGGTGGGGGACACCAAAAACATTCAGTACTTC. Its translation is CASSVGDTKNIQYF.